The rows below give T cell receptor beta chains drawn from one sample of a study of blood T cell repertoires in COVID-19. Some clones are missing from TCRdb's copy, which holds only in-frame ones; the method was immunoSEQ multiplex PCR. The data hold about 170,000 clones, with roughly 84% observed a single time. The source material was PBMCs or T cells enriched from blood (not recorded which). Receptors were obtained from a man aged 45-60 years who had recovered from COVID-19. CDR3s include the opening cysteine and the closing phenylalanine or tryptophan. The D gene is left open where the match is weak. Where a row states a size, it is once, few, many or the class of an expanded clone; other rows omit it.

CDR3 protein	CDR3 DNA	V gene	D gene	J gene	clone size
CASSYSNTEAFF	TGTGCCAGCAGCTATTCAAACACTGAAGCTTTCTTT	TRBV7-9	NA	TRBJ1-1	NA
CASGTRSYEQYF	TGTGCCAGTGGGACAAGGTCCTACGAGCAGTACTTC	TRBV7-9	NA	TRBJ2-7	NA
CASSGTEIGEQYF	TGTGCCAGCAGCGGGACAGAGATAGGCGAGCAGTACTTC	TRBV12-3/TRBV12-4	TRBD1	TRBJ2-7	NA
CASSVDPKTGAYEQYF	TGTGCCAGCAGCGTAGATCCGAAGACAGGGGCCTACGAGCAGTACTTC	TRBV9	TRBD1	TRBJ2-7	NA
CASSVGPAGQSPSPLHF	TGTGCCAGCAGCGTAGGGCCGGCGGGACAGTCACCTTCACCCCTCCACTTT	TRBV9	TRBD1	TRBJ1-6	NA
CASSLIAGGNSPLHF	TGTGCCAGCAGTTTAATCGCAGGGGGGAATTCACCCCTCCACTTT	TRBV27	TRBD1	TRBJ1-6	NA
CASTITTNYGYTF	TGTGCCAGCACCATTACAACTAACTATGGCTACACCTTC	TRBV12-3/TRBV12-4	NA	TRBJ1-2	NA
CASSRVQGANTEAFF	TGTGCCAGCAGCCGTGTACAGGGGGCGAACACTGAAGCTTTCTTT	TRBV5-4	TRBD1	TRBJ1-1	NA
CASSLVDSSYNEQFF	TGCGCCAGCAGCTTGGTGGACAGCTCCTACAATGAGCAGTTCTTC	TRBV5-1	NA	TRBJ2-1	NA
CASSLGTVNEKLFF	TGTGCCAGCAGCCTCGGGACAGTGAATGAAAAACTGTTTTTT	TRBV5-6	TRBD1	TRBJ1-4	NA
CASSLVNILYNEQFF	TGCGCCAGCAGCTTGGTGAACATCCTCTACAATGAGCAGTTCTTC	TRBV5-1	NA	TRBJ2-1	once
CASSSPTNFNTEAFF	TGTGCCAGCAGCTCACCGACAAATTTCAACACTGAAGCTTTCTTT	TRBV7-9	NA	TRBJ1-1	NA
CASSLEAGVVETQYF	TGCGCCAGCAGCTTGGAGGCGGGGGTGGTGGAGACCCAGTACTTC	TRBV5-1	TRBD2	TRBJ2-5	NA
CSASRGYEQYF	TGCAGTGCTAGTAGGGGCTACGAGCAGTACTTC	TRBV20-1	NA	TRBJ2-7	NA
CASSVKQGAKAFF	TGTGCCAGCAGTGTTAAACAGGGGGCGAAAGCTTTCTTT	TRBV6-4	TRBD1	TRBJ1-1	NA
CASRDDRRKNTEAFF	TGTGCCAGCAGGGATGACAGGCGCAAGAACACTGAAGCTTTCTTT	TRBV25-1	NA	TRBJ1-1	NA
CASSHTSAGETQYF	TGTGCCAGCAGCCATACCTCGGCGGGCGAGACCCAGTACTTC	TRBV3-1/TRBV3-2	NA	TRBJ2-5	once
CSVLNGQGSYNEQFF	TGCAGCGTGCTGAACGGCCAGGGGTCCTACAATGAGCAGTTCTTC	TRBV29-1	NA	TRBJ2-1	NA
CATRSGSSSGNTIYF	TGTGCCACCAGGTCCGGGTCGAGCTCTGGAAACACCATATATTTT	TRBV15	NA	TRBJ1-3	NA
CASSDRRDRVLAYGYTF	TGTGCCAGCAGTGATAGACGGGACAGGGTATTGGCCTATGGCTACACCTTC	TRBV6-1	TRBD1	TRBJ1-2	NA
CASSKLDSNEQFF	TGTGCCAGTAGTAAACTAGATAGTAATGAGCAGTTCTTC	TRBV19	NA	TRBJ2-1	NA
CASRWDTGYGYTF	TGCGCCAGCAGATGGGATACAGGCTATGGCTACACCTTC	TRBV5-1	NA	TRBJ1-2	once
CASIQTSGGSNTGELFF	TGTGCCAGCATCCAAACTAGCGGGGGCTCAAACACCGGGGAGCTGTTTTTT	TRBV7-9	TRBD2	TRBJ2-2	once
CASSLYGRGLGTGELFF	TGTGCCAGCAGTTTATACGGTAGGGGGCTGGGCACCGGGGAGCTGTTTTTT	TRBV27	TRBD1	TRBJ2-2	NA
CASSVEGKLFF	TGTGCCAGCAGCGTTGAGGGAAAACTGTTTTTT	TRBV9	NA	TRBJ1-4	NA
CASSLVGDWGTEAFF	TGTGCCAGCAGCTTGGTTGGGGACTGGGGCACTGAAGCTTTCTTT	TRBV5-4	NA	TRBJ1-1	NA
CASSPEVRRNQPQHF	TGTGCCAGCAGCCCTGAGGTCCGGAGAAATCAGCCCCAGCATTTT	TRBV7-8	NA	TRBJ1-5	medium-sized
CASSLEPGSGANVLTF	TGCGCCAGCAGCTTGGAGCCGGGTTCTGGGGCCAACGTCCTGACTTTC	TRBV5-1	NA	TRBJ2-6	NA
CASSTGNSNQPQHF	TGCGCCAGCAGCACAGGGAATAGCAATCAGCCCCAGCATTTT	TRBV5-1	NA	TRBJ1-5	few
CASSIQGGQPQHF	TGTGCCAGCAGTATACAGGGAGGGCAGCCCCAGCATTTT	TRBV6-5	NA	TRBJ1-5	NA
CASSVGDPGQGASRQYF	TGTGCCAGCAGCGTAGGAGACCCGGGACAGGGGGCTTCGCGACAGTACTTC	TRBV9	TRBD1	TRBJ2-7	NA
CASSLLTSGTYEQYF	TGCGCCAGCAGCTTGTTGACTAGCGGAACCTACGAGCAGTACTTC	TRBV5-1	TRBD2	TRBJ2-7	NA
CASSLVWQGVPSLWDGYTF	TGTGCCAGCAGCTTAGTGTGGCAGGGGGTTCCCTCGTTATGGGATGGCTACACCTTC	TRBV11-3	TRBD1	TRBJ1-2	NA
CATSDSPGNGETQYF	TGTGCCACCAGTGATTCGCCAGGGAACGGGGAGACCCAGTACTTC	TRBV24-1	NA	TRBJ2-5	NA
CASTLTPSGVQETQYF	TGCGCCAGCACCTTGACTCCCTCGGGGGTACAAGAGACCCAGTACTTC	TRBV5-1	NA	TRBJ2-5	NA
CASSPGTGVYEQYF	TGTGCCAGCAGCCCCGGGACAGGCGTCTACGAGCAGTACTTC	TRBV5-4	TRBD1	TRBJ2-7	once